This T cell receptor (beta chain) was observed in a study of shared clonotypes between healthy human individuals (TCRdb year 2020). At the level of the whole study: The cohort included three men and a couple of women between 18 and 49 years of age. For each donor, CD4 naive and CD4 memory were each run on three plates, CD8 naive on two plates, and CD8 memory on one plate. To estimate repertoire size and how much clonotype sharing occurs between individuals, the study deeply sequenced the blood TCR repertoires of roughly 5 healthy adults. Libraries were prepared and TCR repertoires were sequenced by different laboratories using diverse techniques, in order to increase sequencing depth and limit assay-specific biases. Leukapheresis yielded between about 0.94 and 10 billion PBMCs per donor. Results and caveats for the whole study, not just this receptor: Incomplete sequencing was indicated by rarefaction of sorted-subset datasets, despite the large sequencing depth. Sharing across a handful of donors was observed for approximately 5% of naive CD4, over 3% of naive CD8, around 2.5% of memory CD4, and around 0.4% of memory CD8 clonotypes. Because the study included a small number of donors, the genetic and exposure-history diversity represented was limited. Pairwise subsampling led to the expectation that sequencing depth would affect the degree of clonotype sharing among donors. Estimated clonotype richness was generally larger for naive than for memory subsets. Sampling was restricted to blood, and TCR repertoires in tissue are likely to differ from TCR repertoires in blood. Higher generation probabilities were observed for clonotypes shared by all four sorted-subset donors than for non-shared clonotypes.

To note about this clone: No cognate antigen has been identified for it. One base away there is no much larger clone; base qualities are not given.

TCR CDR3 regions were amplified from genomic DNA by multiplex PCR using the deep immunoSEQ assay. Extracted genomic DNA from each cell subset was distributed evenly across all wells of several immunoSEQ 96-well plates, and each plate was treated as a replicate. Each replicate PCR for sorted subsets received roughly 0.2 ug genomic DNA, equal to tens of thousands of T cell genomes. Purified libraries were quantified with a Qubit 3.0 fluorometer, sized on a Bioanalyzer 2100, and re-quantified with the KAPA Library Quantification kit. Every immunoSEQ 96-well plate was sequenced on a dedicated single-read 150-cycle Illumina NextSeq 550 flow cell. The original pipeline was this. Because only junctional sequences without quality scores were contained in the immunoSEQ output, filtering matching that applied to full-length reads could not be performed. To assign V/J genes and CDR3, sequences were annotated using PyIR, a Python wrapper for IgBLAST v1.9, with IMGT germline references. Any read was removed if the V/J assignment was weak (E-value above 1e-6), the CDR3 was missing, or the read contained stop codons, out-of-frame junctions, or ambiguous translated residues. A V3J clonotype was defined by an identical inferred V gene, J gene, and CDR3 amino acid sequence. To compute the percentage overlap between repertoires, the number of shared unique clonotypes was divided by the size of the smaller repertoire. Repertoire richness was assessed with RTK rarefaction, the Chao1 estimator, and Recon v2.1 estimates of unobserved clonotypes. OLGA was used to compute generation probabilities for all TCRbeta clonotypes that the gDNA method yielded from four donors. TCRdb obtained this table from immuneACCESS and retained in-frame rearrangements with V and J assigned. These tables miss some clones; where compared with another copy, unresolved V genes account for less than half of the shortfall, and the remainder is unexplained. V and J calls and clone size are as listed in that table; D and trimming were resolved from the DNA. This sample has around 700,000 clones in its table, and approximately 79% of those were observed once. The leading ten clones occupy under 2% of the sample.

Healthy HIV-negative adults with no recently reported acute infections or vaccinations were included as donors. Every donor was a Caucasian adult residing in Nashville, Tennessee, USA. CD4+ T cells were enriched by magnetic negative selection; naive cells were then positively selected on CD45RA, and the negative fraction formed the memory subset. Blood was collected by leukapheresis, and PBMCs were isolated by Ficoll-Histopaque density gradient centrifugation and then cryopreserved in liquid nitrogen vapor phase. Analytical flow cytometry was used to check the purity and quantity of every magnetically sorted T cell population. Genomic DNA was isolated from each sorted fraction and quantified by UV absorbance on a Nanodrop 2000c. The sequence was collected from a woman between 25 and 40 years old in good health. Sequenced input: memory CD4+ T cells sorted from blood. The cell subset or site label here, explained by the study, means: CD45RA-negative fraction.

The CDR3 corresponds to CASSRDGGRAFF. The bases are TGTGCCAGTAGTAGAGACGGGGGTAGGGCTTTCTTT. The chain couples TRBV19 to TRBJ1-1, with a tentative D gene TRBD1 over 5 matching bases. Per the germline V gene (reference sequence), LNHDA is the CDR1 and SQIVND is the CDR2. Inclusive of the bounding cysteine and phenylalanine, the CDR3 is 12 residues long. Kept here is only the CDR3 DNA, which spans 36 bases and is read in frame from base 1. Deletion took 4 bases off V and 11 bases off J, with a span of 14 bases between the germline ends. The full variable domain, with segments outside the CDR3 supplied by the reference TRBV19 and TRBJ1-1 proteins, appears as DGGITQSPKYLFRKEGQNVTLSCEQNLNHDAMYWYRQDPGQGLRLIYYSQIVNDFQKGDIAEGYSVSREKKESFPLTVTSAQKNPTAFYLCASSRDGGRAFFGQGTRLTVV.